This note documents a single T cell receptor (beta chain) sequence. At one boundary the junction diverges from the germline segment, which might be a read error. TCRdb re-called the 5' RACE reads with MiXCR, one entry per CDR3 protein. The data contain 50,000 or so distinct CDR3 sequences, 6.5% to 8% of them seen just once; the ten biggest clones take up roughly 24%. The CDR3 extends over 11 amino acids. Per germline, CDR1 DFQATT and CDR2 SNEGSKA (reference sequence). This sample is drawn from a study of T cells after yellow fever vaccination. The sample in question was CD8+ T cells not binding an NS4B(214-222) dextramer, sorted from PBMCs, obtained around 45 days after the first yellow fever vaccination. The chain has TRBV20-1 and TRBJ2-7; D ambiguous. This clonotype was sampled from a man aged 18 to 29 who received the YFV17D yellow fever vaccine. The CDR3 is CSARGLGGQYF. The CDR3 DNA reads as TGCAGTGCCAGAGGTCTGGGCGGGCAGTACTTC.